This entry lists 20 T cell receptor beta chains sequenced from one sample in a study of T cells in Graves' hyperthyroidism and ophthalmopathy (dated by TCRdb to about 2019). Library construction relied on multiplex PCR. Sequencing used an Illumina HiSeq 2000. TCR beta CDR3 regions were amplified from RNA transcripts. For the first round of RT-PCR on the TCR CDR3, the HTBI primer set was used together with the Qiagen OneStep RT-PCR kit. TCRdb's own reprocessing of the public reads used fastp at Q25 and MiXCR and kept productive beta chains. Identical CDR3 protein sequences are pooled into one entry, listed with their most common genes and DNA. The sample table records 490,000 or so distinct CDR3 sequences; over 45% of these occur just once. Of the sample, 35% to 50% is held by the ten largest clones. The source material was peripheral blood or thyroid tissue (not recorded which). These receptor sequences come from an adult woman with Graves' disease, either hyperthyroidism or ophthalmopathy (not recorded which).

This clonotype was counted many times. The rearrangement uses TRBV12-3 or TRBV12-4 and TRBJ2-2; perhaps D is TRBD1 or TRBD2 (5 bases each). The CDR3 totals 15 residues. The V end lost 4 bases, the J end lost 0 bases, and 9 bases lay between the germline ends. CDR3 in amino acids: CASSWGPTNTGELFF. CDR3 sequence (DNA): TGTGCCAGCAGTTGGGGACCGACGAACACCGGGGAGCTGTTTTTT.

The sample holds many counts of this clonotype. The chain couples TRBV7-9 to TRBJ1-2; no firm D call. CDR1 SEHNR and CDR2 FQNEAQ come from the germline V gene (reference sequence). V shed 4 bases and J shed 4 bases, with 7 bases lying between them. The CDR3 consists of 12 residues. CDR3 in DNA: TGTGCCAGCAGCTCTTTGTCCTATGGCTACACCTTC. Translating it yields CASSSLSYGYTF.

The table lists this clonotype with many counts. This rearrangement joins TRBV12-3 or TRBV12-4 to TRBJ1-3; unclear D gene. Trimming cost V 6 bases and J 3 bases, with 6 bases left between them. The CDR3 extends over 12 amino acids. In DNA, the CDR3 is TGTGCCAGCAGGGAAGGTGGAAACACCATATATTTT. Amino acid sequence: CASREGGNTIYF.

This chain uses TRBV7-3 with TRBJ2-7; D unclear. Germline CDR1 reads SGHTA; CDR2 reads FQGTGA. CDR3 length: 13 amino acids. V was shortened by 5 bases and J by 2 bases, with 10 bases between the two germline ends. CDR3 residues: CASSPDRPYEQYF. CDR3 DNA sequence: TGTGCCAGCAGCCCGGACCGACCCTACGAGCAGTACTTC.

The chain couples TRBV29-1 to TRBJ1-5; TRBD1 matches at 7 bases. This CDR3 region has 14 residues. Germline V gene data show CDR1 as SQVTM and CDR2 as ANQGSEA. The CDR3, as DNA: TGCAGTGCTCACGAGGACAGGAAGGTCCAGCCCCAGCATTTT. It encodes CSAHEDRKVQPQHF.

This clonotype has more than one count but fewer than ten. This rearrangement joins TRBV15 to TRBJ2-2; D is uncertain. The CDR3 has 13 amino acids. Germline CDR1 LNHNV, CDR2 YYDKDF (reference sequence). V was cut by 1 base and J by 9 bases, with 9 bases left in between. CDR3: CATSRARNRELFF. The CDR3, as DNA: TGTGCCACCAGCAGAGCCCGGAATAGGGAGCTGTTTTTT.

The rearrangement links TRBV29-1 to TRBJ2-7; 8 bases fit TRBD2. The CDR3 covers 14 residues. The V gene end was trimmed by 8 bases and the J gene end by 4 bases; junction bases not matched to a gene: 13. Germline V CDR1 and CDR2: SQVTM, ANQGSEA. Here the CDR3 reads CSLAGGFYPYEQYF. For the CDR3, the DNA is TGCAGCTTGGCGGGGGGCTTTTACCCTTACGAGCAGTACTTC.

The DNA for the CDR3 is TGTGCCAGCAGTGACAGGGGCCACTTTTATGGCTACACCTTC. Amino acid sequence: CASSDRGHFYGYTF. This rearrangement joins TRBV2 to TRBJ1-2; D may be TRBD1 (6 bases). This CDR3 spans 14 amino acids. Germline CDR1 reads SNHLY; CDR2 reads FYNNEI. Trimming left V 3 bases short and J 5 bases short, with 13 bases between.

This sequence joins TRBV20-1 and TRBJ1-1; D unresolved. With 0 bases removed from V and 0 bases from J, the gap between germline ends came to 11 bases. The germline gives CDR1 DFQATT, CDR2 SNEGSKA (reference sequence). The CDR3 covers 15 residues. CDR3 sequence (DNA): TGCAGTGCTAGAGATCCTAATAGGGTGAACACTGAAGCTTTCTTT. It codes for CSARDPNRVNTEAFF.

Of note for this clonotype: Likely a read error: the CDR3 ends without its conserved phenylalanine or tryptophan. CDR3 in DNA: TGTGCAAGCAGGGAACAGGGAGGCACTGAAGCTTTCTAT. As protein: CASREQGGTEAFY. The V and J genes are TRBV7-2 and TRBJ1-1, with D perhaps matching TRBD1 (6 bases). Germline V gene data show CDR1 as SGHTA and CDR2 as FQGNSA. CDR3 length: 13 amino acids.

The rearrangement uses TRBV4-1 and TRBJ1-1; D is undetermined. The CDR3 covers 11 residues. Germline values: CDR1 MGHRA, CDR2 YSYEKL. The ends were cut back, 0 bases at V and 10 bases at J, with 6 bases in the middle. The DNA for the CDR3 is TGCGCCAGCAGCCAAGAGAGGTCAGCTTTCTTT. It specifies CASSQERSAFF.

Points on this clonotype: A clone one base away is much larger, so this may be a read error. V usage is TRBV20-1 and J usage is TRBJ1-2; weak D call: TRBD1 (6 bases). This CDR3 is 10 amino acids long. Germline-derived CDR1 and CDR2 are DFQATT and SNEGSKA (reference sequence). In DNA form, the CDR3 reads TGCCAAGGGGGGTCATATGGCCACACCTTC. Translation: CQGGSYGHTF.

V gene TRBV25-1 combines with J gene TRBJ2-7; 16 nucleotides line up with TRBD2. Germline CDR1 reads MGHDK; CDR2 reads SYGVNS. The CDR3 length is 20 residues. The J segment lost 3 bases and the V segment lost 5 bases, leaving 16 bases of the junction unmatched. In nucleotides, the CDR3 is TGTGCCAGCAGTACCCCGGGACTAGCGGGAGGGCCGTCTGTCTTCTACGAGCAGTACTTC. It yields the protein CASSTPGLAGGPSVFYEQYF.

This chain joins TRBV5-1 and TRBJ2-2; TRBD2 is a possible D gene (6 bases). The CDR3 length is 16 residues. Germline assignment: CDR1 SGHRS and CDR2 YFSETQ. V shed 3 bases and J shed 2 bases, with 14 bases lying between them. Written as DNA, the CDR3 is TGCGCCAGCAGCTCCCATCTAGCGACTAACACCGGGGAGCTGTTTTTT. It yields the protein CASSSHLATNTGELFF.

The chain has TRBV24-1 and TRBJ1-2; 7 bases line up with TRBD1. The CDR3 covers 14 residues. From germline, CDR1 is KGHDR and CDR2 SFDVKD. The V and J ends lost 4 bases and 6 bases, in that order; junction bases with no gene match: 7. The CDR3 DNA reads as TGTGCCACCAGTGACCCGGACAGGTTCCATGGCTACACCTTC. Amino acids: CATSDPDRFHGYTF.

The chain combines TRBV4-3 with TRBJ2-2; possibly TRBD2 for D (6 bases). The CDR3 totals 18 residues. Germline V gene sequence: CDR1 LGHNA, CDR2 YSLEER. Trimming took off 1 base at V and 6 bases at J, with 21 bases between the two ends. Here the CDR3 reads CASSQVASLARSAGELFF. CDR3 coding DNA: TGCGCCAGCAGCCAAGTGGCCTCACTAGCCCGGAGTGCCGGGGAGCTGTTTTTT.

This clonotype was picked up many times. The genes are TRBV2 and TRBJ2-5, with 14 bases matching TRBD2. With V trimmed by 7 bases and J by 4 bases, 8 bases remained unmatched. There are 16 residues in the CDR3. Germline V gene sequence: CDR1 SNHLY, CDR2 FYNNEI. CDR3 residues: CASNSGTSGRRETQYF. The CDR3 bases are TGTGCCAGCAATTCCGGGACTAGCGGGAGAAGAGAGACCCAGTACTTC.

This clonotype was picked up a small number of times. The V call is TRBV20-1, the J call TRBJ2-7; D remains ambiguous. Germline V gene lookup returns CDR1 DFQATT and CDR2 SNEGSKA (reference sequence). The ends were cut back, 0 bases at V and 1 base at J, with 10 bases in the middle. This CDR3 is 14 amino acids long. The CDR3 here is CSARDLGGSYEQYF. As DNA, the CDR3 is TGCAGTGCTAGAGACCTGGGCGGATCCTACGAGCAGTACTTC.

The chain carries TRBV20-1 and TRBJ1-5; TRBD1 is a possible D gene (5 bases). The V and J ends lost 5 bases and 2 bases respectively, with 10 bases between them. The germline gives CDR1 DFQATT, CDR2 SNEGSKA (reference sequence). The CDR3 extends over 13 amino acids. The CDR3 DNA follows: TGCAGTGCTCCGGGGCGAGGCAATCAGCCCCAGCATTTT. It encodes CSAPGRGNQPQHF.

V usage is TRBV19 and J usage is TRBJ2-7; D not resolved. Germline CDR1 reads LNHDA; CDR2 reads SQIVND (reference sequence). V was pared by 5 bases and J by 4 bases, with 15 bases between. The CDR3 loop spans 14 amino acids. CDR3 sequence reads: CASSFTGLSYEQYF. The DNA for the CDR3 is TGTGCCAGTAGTTTCACCGGGCTCTCGTACGAGCAGTACTTC.